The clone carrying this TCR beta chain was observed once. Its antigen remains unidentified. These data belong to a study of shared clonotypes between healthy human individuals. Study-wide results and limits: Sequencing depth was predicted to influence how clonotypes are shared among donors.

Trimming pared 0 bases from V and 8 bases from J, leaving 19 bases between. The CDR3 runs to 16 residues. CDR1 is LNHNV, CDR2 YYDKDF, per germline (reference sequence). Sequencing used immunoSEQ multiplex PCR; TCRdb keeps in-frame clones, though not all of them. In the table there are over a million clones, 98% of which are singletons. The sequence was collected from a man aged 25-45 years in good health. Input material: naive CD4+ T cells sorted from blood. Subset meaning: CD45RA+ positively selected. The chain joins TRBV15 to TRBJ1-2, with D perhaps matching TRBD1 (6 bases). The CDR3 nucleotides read TGTGCCACCAGCAGAGAACCCCTAGGGGCAGGGGAAGGCTACACCTTC. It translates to CATSREPLGAGEGYTF.